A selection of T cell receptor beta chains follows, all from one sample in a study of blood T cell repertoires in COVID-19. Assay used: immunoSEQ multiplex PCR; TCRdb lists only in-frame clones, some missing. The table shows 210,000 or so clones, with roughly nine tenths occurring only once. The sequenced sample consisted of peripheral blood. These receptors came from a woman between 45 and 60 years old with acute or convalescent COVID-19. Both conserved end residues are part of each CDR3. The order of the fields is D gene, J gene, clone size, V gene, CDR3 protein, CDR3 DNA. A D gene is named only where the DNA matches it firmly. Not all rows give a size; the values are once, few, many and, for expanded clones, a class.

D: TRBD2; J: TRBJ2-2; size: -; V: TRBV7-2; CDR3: CASSSGTSADTGELFF; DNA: TGTGCCAGCAGCTCCGGGACTAGCGCAGACACCGGGGAGCTGTTTTTT
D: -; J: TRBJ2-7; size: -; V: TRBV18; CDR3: CASSPRDRGYEQYF; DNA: TGTGCCAGCTCACCACGGGATAGGGGCTACGAGCAGTACTTC
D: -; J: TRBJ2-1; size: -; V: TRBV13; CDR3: CASSLGSQGKQFF; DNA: TGTGCCAGCAGCTTAGGAAGCCAGGGTAAGCAGTTCTTC
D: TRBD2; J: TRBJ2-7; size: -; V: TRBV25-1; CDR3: CASSDTSGGYYEQYF; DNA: TGTGCCAGCAGTGACACTAGCGGGGGGTACTACGAGCAGTACTTC
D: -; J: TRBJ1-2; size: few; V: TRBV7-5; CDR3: CVRKTGIRYGYTF; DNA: TGTGTCAGAAAAACAGGAATACGTTATGGCTACACCTTC
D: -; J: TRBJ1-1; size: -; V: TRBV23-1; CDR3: CASSQPQDGEGGDTEAFF; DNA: TGCGCCAGCAGTCAACCCCAGGACGGGGAGGGGGGGGACACTGAAGCTTTCTTT
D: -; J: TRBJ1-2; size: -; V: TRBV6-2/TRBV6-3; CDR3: CASSSPRLGYTF; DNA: TGTGCCAGCAGTTCCCCCCGGTTGGGCTACACCTTC
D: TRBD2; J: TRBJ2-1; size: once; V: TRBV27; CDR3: CASSFVYSGGAGEQFF; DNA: TGTGCCAGCAGTTTCGTGTATAGCGGGGGGGCTGGTGAGCAGTTCTTC
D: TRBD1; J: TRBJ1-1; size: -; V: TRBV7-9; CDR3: CASSLAGGRGMNTEAFF; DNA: TGTGCCAGCAGCTTAGCAGGGGGCAGAGGAATGAACACTGAAGCTTTCTTT
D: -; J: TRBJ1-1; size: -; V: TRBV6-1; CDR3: CASSEAGRVTEAFF; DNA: TGTGCCAGCAGTGAAGCAGGGAGGGTCACTGAAGCTTTCTTT
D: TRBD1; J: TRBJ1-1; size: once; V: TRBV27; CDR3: CASSRDPTGGTEAFF; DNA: TGTGCCAGCAGTCGCGACCCCACAGGGGGCACTGAAGCTTTCTTT
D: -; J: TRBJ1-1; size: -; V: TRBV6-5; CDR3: CASSWGVGNTEAFF; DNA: TGTGCCAGCAGTTGGGGGGTTGGGAACACTGAAGCTTTCTTT
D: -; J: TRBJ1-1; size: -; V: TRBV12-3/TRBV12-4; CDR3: CASGVGGTEAFF; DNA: TGTGCCAGCGGCGTTGGGGGGACTGAAGCTTTCTTT
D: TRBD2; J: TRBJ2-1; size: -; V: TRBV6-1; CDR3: CASSGLAGNHYNEQFF; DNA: TGTGCCAGCAGTGGTCTAGCGGGGAACCACTACAATGAGCAGTTCTTC
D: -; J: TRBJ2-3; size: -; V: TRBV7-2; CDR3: CASSLAGVGGSDTQYF; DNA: TGTGCCAGCAGCTTAGCGGGGGTCGGGGGTTCGGATACGCAGTATTTT
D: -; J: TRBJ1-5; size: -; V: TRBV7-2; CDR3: CASSLAIRGTVGQPQHF; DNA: TGTGCCAGCAGCTTAGCGATTCGGGGTACGGTGGGTCAGCCCCAGCATTTT
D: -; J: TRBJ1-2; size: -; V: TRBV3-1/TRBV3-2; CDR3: CASSQVLAGAGYTF; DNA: TGTGCCAGCAGCCAAGTCTTGGCAGGGGCTGGCTACACCTTC
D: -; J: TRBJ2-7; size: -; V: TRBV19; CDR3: CASRYGPAYEQYF; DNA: TGTGCCAGTCGGTATGGGCCTGCCTACGAGCAGTACTTC
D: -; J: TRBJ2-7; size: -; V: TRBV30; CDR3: CAWSLQGVLAEQYF; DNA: TGTGCCTGGAGCCTACAAGGGGTATTGGCCGAGCAGTACTTC
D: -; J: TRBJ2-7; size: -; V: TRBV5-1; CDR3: CASSSGVKGEQYF; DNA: TGCGCCAGCAGCTCGGGGGTGAAAGGCGAGCAGTACTTC
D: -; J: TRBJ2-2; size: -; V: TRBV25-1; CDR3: CASKVAGLGELFF; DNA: TGTGCCAGCAAGGTCGCGGGCCTCGGGGAGCTGTTTTTT
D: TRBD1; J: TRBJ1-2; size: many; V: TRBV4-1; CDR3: CASSLSGTGRYGYTF; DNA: TGCGCCAGCAGCCTGTCCGGGACAGGGCGCTATGGCTACACCTTC
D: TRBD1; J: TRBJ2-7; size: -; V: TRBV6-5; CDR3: CASSYGRTGAYEQYF; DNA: TGTGCCAGCAGTTACGGGAGGACAGGGGCCTACGAGCAGTACTTC
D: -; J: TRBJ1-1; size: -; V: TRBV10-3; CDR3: CAISAGYTEAFF; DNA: TGTGCCATCAGTGCAGGGTACACTGAAGCTTTCTTT
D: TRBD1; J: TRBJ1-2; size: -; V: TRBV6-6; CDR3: CASTQGQGGRGYTF; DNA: TGTGCCAGCACACAGGGGCAAGGAGGGCGTGGCTACACCTTC
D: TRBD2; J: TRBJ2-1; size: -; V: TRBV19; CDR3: CASSIKAGGHLFF; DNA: TGTGCCAGTAGTATTAAGGCGGGGGGGCATCTGTTCTTC
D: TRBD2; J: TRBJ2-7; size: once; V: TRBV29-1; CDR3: CSVAHGGRFYEQYF; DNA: TGCAGCGTAGCCCACGGCGGGAGGTTCTACGAGCAGTACTTC
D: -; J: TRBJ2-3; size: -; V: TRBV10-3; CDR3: CWPRCGIRFNTQYF; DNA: TGTTGGCCCCGGTGCGGGATTAGGTTTAATACGCAGTATTTT
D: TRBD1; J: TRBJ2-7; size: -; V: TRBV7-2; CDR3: CASNRQGVHEQYF; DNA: TGTGCCAGCAACCGACAGGGTGTCCACGAGCAGTACTTC
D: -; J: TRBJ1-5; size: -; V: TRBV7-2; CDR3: CASSLARGGYQPQHF; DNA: TGTGCCAGCAGCTTAGCGCGGGGGGGGTATCAGCCCCAGCATTTT
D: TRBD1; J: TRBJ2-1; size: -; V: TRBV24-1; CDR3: CATSDPTRTGRNEQFF; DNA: TGTGCCACCAGTGATCCGACCCGGACAGGAAGAAATGAGCAGTTCTTC
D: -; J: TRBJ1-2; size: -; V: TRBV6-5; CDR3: CASSCSGQAYGYTF; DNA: TGTGCCAGCAGTTGCAGTGGGCAGGCATATGGCTACACCTTC
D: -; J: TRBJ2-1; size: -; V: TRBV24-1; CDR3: CATSDSSVNEQFF; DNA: TGTGCCACCAGTGATTCTAGCGTCAATGAGCAGTTCTTC
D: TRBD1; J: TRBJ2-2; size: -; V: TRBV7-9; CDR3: CASSLGPGTGSNTGELFF; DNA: TGTGCCAGCAGCTTAGGTCCCGGGACAGGGTCCAACACCGGGGAGCTGTTTTTT
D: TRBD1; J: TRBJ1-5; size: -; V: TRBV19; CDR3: CASSGQGGNQPQHF; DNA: TGTGCCAGTAGTGGACAGGGGGGTAATCAGCCCCAGCATTTT
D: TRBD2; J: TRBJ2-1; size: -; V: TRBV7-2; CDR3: CATGTSGRAGEQFF; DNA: TGTGCCACCGGGACTAGCGGGAGGGCCGGTGAGCAGTTCTTC
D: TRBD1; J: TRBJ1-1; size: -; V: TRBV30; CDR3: CAFLGGWGTEAFF; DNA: TGTGCCTTTTTAGGGGGCTGGGGCACTGAAGCTTTCTTT